A selection of T cell receptor beta chains follows, all from one sample in a study of T cells after posttransplantation cyclophosphamide. This table comes from immunoSEQ multiplex PCR, and its TCRdb copy is limited to in-frame clones, with some not included. In the table there are approximately 13,000 clones, over 75% of which are singletons. Sequenced: memory CD4+ T cells sorted from PBMCs. These receptors originate from a man in his fifties in good health, CMV-negative, and a related stem cell transplant donor. The CDR3 runs from the conserved cysteine through the conserved F or W. Each record gives: D gene, clone size, J gene, V gene, CDR3 DNA, CDR3 protein. D genes are given only for firm matches. The size of a clone is reported for some rows only, either as once, few or many, or as a class for expanded clones.

NA,NA,TRBJ2-2,TRBV5-4,TGTGCCAGCAGCTTCTTCACCGGGGAGCTGTTTTTT,CASSFFTGELFF
TRBD1,NA,TRBJ1-3,TRBV12-5,TGTGCTAGTGGTTTGCTCCCCGAACGGGGACAGGTGGGGAAGGGGAACTCTGGAAACACCATATATTTT,CASGLLPERGQVGKGNSGNTIYF
NA,once,TRBJ2-2,TRBV18,TGTGCCAGCTCACCACATCCCCCGGGCACCGGGGAGCTGTTTTTT,CASSPHPPGTGELFF
NA,NA,TRBJ2-7,TRBV19,TGTGCCAGTAGTATATCGAGCGGTAGCTCCTACGAGCAGTACTTC,CASSISSGSSYEQYF
NA,few,TRBJ1-4,TRBV21-1,TGTGCCAGCAGCACAGCGACAGGGGGAGACGGAAAACTGTTTTTT,CASSTATGGDGKLFF
TRBD2,NA,TRBJ2-7,TRBV6-6,TGTGCCAGCACTAATGCACGGGGGGGCGACAACGAGCAGTACTTC,CASTNARGGDNEQYF
NA,NA,TRBJ2-7,TRBV6-5,TGTGCCAGCAGTCAGGGTGCCGAGCAGTACTTC,CASSQGAEQYF
NA,NA,TRBJ2-7,TRBV14,TGTGCCAGCAGCCAAGAGTCCTTCTACGAGCAGTACTTC,CASSQESFYEQYF
NA,NA,TRBJ1-6,TRBV27,TGTGCCAGCAGAATTACAACAGGGATTACACCCCTCCACTTT,CASRITTGITPLHF
TRBD2,NA,TRBJ2-2,TRBV6-5,TGTGCCAGCAGTGTAAGCGGGAGGTACACCGGGGAGCTGTTTTTT,CASSVSGRYTGELFF
TRBD1,NA,TRBJ1-3,TRBV7-6,TGTGCCAGCAGCGCCGACAGGGGTGGCACCATATATTTT,CASSADRGGTIYF
NA,NA,TRBJ2-1,TRBV11-3,TGTGCCAGCAGCTCCCTAGGGGCAGAAAATGAGCAGTTCTTC,CASSSLGAENEQFF
TRBD2,NA,TRBJ2-3,TRBV7-3,TGTGCCAGCAGCTCCGGGACTAGTACGCAGTATTTT,CASSSGTSTQYF
TRBD1,NA,TRBJ2-1,TRBV7-2,TGTGCCAGCAGCCTACACAGGGGGGTTCACAATGAGCAGTTCTTC,CASSLHRGVHNEQFF
TRBD1,NA,TRBJ2-7,TRBV27,TGTGCCAGCAGTTTAAGGGGGCGCGAGCAGTACTTC,CASSLRGREQYF
NA,NA,TRBJ2-2,TRBV6-1,TGTGCCAGCCAGAAGGATGGAAGCGTCGGGGAGCTGTTTTTT,CASQKDGSVGELFF
NA,NA,TRBJ2-1,TRBV29-1,TGCAGCGTTGAAGATGGACGGGGGACCTTCTTC,CSVEDGRGTFF
TRBD1,NA,TRBJ1-2,TRBV5-6,TGTGCCAGCAGCTTGGGGGACAGGGGTGGCTACACCTTC,CASSLGDRGGYTF
NA,NA,TRBJ2-1,TRBV4-1,TGCGCCAGCAGCCAAGCCGGGGGAGACCAATACAATGAGCAGTTCTTC,CASSQAGGDQYNEQFF
NA,few,TRBJ1-2,TRBV2,TGTGCCAGCAGATACGACAATAACTATGGCTACACCTTC,CASRYDNNYGYTF
NA,NA,TRBJ1-1,TRBV28,TGTGCCAGCTGCGGGGAGTCCAACACTGAAGCTTTCTTT,CASCGESNTEAFF